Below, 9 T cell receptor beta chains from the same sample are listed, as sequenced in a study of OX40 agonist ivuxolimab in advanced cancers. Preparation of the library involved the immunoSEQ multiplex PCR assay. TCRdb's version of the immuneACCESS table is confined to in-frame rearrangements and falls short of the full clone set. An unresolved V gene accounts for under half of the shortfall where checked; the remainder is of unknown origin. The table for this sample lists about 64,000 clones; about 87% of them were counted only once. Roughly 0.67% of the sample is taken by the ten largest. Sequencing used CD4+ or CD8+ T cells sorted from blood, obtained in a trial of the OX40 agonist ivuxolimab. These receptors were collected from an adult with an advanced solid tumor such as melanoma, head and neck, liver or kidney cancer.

The CDR3 nucleotides are TGTGCCAGCAGCTTAGACGAAAAACTGTTTTTT. This encodes CASSLDEKLFF. The V call is TRBV7-9, the J call TRBJ1-4; D is uncertain. Germline V CDR1 and CDR2: SEHNR, FQNEAQ (reference sequence). Trimming removed 1 base at V and 8 bases at J, with 2 bases between. This CDR3 spans 11 amino acids.

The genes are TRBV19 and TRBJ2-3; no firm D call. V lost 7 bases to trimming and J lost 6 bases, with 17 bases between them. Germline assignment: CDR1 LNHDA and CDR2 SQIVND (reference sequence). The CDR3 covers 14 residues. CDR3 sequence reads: CASNGLGYTDTQYF. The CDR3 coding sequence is TGTGCCAGTAATGGCCTTGGGTATACGGATACGCAGTATTTT.

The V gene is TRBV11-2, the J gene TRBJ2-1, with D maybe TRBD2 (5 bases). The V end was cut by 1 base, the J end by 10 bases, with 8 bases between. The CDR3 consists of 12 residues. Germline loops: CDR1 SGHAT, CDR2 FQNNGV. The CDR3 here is CASSLAEAEQFF. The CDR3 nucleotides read TGTGCCAGCAGCTTAGCGGAGGCAGAGCAGTTCTTC.

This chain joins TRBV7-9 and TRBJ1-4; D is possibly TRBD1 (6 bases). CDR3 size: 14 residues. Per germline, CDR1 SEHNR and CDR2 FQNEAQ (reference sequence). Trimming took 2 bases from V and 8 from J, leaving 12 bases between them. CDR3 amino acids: CASSLTGSAEKLFF. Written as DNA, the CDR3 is TGTGCCAGCAGCTTAACAGGGTCTGCGGAAAAACTGTTTTTT. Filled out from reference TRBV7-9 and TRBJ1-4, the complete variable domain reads DTGVSQNPRHKITKRGQNVTFRCDPISEHNRLYWYRQTLGQGPEFLTYFQNEAQLEKSRLLSDRFSAERPKGSFSTLEIQRTEQGDSAMYLCASSLTGSAEKLFFGSGTQLSVL.

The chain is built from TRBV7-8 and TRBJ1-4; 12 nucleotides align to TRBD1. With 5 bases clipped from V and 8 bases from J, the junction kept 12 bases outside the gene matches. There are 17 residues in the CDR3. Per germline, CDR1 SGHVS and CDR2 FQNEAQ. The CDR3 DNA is TGTGCCAGCAGCGACCGGGACAGGGGGCTCGTTAGGGAAAAACTGTTTTTT. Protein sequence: CASSDRDRGLVREKLFF.

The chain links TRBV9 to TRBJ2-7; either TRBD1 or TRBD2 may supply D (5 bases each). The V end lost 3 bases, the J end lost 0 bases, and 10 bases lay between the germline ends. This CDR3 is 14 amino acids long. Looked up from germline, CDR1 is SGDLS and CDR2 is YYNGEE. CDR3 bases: TGTGCCAGCAGCGGGGACGGTTACTCCTACGAGCAGTACTTC. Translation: CASSGDGYSYEQYF.

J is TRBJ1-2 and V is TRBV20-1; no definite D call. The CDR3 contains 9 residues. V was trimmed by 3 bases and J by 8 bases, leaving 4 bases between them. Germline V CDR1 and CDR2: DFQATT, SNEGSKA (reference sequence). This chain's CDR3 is CSASRGYTF. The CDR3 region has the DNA TGCAGTGCTAGCCGGGGCTACACCTTC.

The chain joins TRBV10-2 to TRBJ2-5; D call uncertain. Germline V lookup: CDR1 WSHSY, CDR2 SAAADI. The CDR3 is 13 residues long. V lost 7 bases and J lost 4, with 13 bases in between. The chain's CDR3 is CASTPSERETQYF. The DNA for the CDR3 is TGCGCCAGCACCCCCTCCGAGAGAGAGACCCAGTACTTC.

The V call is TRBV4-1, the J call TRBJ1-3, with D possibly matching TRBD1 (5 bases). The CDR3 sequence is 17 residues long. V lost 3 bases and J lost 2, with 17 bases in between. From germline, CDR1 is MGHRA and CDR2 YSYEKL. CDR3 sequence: CASSHGTPGTAGNTIYF. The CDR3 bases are TGCGCCAGCAGCCACGGGACCCCCGGGACGGCTGGAAACACCATATATTTT.